One and the same sample provided the 16 T cell receptor beta chains below, sequenced in a study of cytomegalovirus exposure and HLA in healthy donors (dated by TCRdb to 2016 to 2017). Library generation was performed with the immunoSEQ multiplex PCR assay. The multiplex PCR relied on a mix of 60 forward primers for TCR Vbeta segments and 13 reverse primers for TCR Jbeta segments. In TCRdb, the immuneACCESS table is reduced to in-frame sequences with V and J assigned. These tables do not hold every clone; where another copy was compared, an unresolved V gene accounts for under half, and the others remain unexplained. The sample table shows roughly 180,000 clones, and 65% to 85% are seen once. Jointly, the top ten make up approximately 1.2% of the sample. The sample taken for sequencing was PBMCs. The receptor set was obtained from a boy younger than 10 in good health and CMV-seronegative.

This clone was found once. The rearrangement uses TRBV25-1 and TRBJ1-1; TRBD1 agrees at 8 bases. Germline-derived CDR1 and CDR2 are MGHDK and SYGVNS. The CDR3 contains 14 residues. V lost 7 bases and J lost 1; bases outside the gene matches: 5. DNA for the CDR3: TGTGCCAGCACCTCCGGACAGGGGAACACTGAAGCTTTCTTT. Amino acid sequence: CASTSGQGNTEAFF. The full variable domain, rest sourced from reference TRBV25-1 and TRBJ1-1, is EADIYQTPRYLVIGTGKKITLECSQTMGHDKMYWYQQDPGMELHLIHYSYGVNSTEKGDLSSESTVSRIRTEHFPLTLESARPSHTSQYLCASTSGQGNTEAFFGQGTRLTVV.

V is TRBV7-9 and J is TRBJ2-7; 8 positions agree with TRBD2. V shed 1 base and J 3 bases; nucleotides not matched to a gene: 8. CDR1 is SEHNR, CDR2 FQNEAQ, per germline (reference sequence). There are 16 residues in the CDR3. This chain's CDR3 is CASSLESALAGYEQYF. The CDR3 DNA reads as TGTGCCAGCAGCTTAGAATCTGCTCTAGCGGGCTACGAGCAGTACTTC. Filled out from reference TRBV7-9 and TRBJ2-7, the complete variable domain reads DTGVSQNPRHKITKRGQNVTFRCDPISEHNRLYWYRQTLGQGPEFLTYFQNEAQLEKSRLLSDRFSAERPKGSFSTLEIQRTEQGDSAMYLCASSLESALAGYEQYFGPGTRLTVT.

This clone was seen a handful of times. The CDR3 DNA sequence: TGTGCCAGCACCAGGGGAACTAATGAAAAACTGTTTTTT. Its translation: CASTRGTNEKLFF. The chain uses TRBV2 and TRBJ1-4; perhaps TRBD1 as D (6 bases). CDR3 size: 13 residues. Germline V lookup: CDR1 SNHLY, CDR2 FYNNEI. V was trimmed by 7 bases and J by 1 base, leaving 7 bases between them.

In its sample, this clone was seen once. The J gene is TRBJ2-6, the V gene TRBV9; possibly TRBD2 for D (5 bases). The V end lost 0 bases, the J end lost 0 bases, and 10 bases lay between the germline ends. The CDR3 is 17 amino acids. Per the germline V gene, CDR1 is SGDLS and CDR2 is YYNGEE. CDR3 sequence (DNA): TGTGCCAGCAGCGTAGCCGGGGAACTCTCTGGGGCCAACGTCCTGACTTTC. It yields the protein CASSVAGELSGANVLTF. The full variable domain, with the rest looked up from reference TRBV9 and TRBJ2-6, is DSGVTQTPKHLITATGQRVTLRCSPRSGDLSVYWYQQSLDQGLQFLIQYYNGEERAKGNILERFSAQQFPDLHSELNLSSLELGDSALYFCASSVAGELSGANVLTFGAGSRLTVL.

The V gene is TRBV27, the J gene TRBJ2-1; D ambiguous. Trimming pared 3 bases from V and 1 base from J, leaving 10 bases between. The CDR3 sequence is 15 residues long. CDR1 and CDR2 (germline): MNHEY, SMNVEV (reference sequence). The CDR3 DNA is TGTGCCAGCAGTTTCCTCCCCCTATCCTACAATGAGCAGTTCTTC. Translation gives CASSFLPLSYNEQFF.

The chain links TRBV19 to TRBJ2-1; tentative D call: TRBD2 (6 bases). In germline, CDR1 is LNHDA, CDR2 SQIVND (reference sequence). V lost 0 bases and J 7 bases, leaving 13 bases between the germline ends. The CDR3 consists of 15 residues. In DNA, the CDR3 is TGTGCCAGTAGTATAGAAAACGGGAGAGTGAATGAGCAGTTCTTC. The encoded protein is CASSIENGRVNEQFF.

The V gene is TRBV5-1, the J gene TRBJ2-1; the D is unclear. The CDR3 spans 15 residues. Trimming took 0 bases from V and 0 from J, leaving 7 bases between them. Germline V gene data show CDR1 as SGHRS and CDR2 as YFSETQ. CDR3 sequence (DNA): TGCGCCAGCAGCTTGGCACGGAGCTCCTACAATGAGCAGTTCTTC. The encoded protein is CASSLARSSYNEQFF. Drawing the rest from reference TRBV5-1 and TRBJ2-1, the complete variable domain is KAGVTQTPRYLIKTRGQQVTLSCSPISGHRSVSWYQQTPGQGLQFLFEYFSETQRNKGNFPGRFSGRQFSNSRSEMNVSTLELGDSALYLCASSLARSSYNEQFFGPGTRLTVL.

V usage is TRBV2 and J usage is TRBJ1-2; the match to TRBD1 covers 11 bases. V shed 6 bases, J shed 6 bases, and the junction held 12 bases outside the gene matches. The CDR3 covers 16 residues. Germline values: CDR1 SNHLY, CDR2 FYNNEI. This CDR3 is CASRTPGQGASNGYTF. Here the CDR3 DNA reads TGTGCCAGCAGGACACCAGGACAGGGGGCGTCAAATGGCTACACCTTC. The whole variable domain, filled in from reference TRBV2 and TRBJ1-2, reads EPEVTQTPSHQVTQMGQEVILRCVPISNHLYFYWYRQILGQKVEFLVSFYNNEISEKSEIFDDQFSVERPDGSNFTLKIRSTKLEDSAMYFCASRTPGQGASNGYTFGSGTRLTVV.

This chain uses TRBV7-2 with TRBJ1-1; D uncertain. The germline V and J ends were trimmed by 5 bases and 7 bases, with 14 bases remaining between them. The CDR3 length is 13 residues. CDR1 and CDR2 (germline): SGHTA, FQGNSA. This chain's CDR3 is CASSPTGVGEAFF. The CDR3 DNA sequence: TGTGCCAGCAGCCCCACCGGGGTTGGTGAAGCTTTCTTT.

The gene calls are TRBV4-3 and TRBJ1-3; 7 positions match TRBD1. This CDR3 contains 16 residues. In germline, CDR1 is LGHNA, CDR2 YSLEER. The junction had 4 bases not matched to a gene; V was cut back by 1 base and J by 1 base. CDR3 nucleotide sequence: TGCGCCAGCAGCCAAGTGACAGGGTCGTCTGGAAACACCATATATTTT. As protein: CASSQVTGSSGNTIYF.

The rearrangement links TRBV5-1 to TRBJ2-2; tentatively, D is TRBD1 (5 bases). Germline values: CDR1 SGHRS, CDR2 YFSETQ. CDR3 length: 14 amino acids. Deletions cut 3 bases from V and 8 bases from J, with 14 bases between. Written as DNA, the CDR3 is TGCGCCAGCAGCTCCACTCAGGGTGGGGGGGAGCTGTTTTTT. Translating it yields CASSSTQGGGELFF.

This clone has only one observation. The V call is TRBV30, the J call TRBJ2-1, with 8 bases lining up with TRBD1. The V segment lost 2 bases and the J segment 6 bases; nucleotides outside the gene matches: 3. The CDR3 spans 13 residues. In germline, CDR1 is GTSNPN, CDR2 SVGIG (reference sequence). CDR3 loop: CAWSSDRGNEQFF. The CDR3 DNA reads as TGTGCCTGGAGTTCAGACAGGGGCAATGAGCAGTTCTTC.

The chain couples TRBV23-1 to TRBJ1-4; 7 bases fit TRBD1. TRBV23-1 is an ORF; its function is uncertain. This CDR3 contains 15 residues. After removal of 4 bases from V and 2 bases from J, the junction contained 4 bases not matched to a gene. The CDR3 loop reads CASSPYRGTNEKLFF. The CDR3 coding sequence is TGCGCCAGCAGTCCTTACAGGGGCACTAATGAAAAACTGTTTTTT.

The V call is TRBV5-4, the J call TRBJ1-1; weak D call: TRBD1 (6 bases). Looked up from germline, CDR1 is SGHNT and CDR2 is YYREEE (reference sequence). Trimming cost V 3 bases and J 0 bases, with 9 bases left between them. There are 14 residues in the CDR3. The CDR3 DNA reads TGTGCCAGCAGCTCCACAGGGTTGAACACTGAAGCTTTCTTT. Amino acids: CASSSTGLNTEAFF.

Comment on this clone: The germline gene is not matched at one end of the junction; a read error may be the cause. This chain uses TRBV19 with TRBJ1-3, with no clear D. The CDR3 contains 11 residues. Germline CDR1 and CDR2: LNHDA and SQIVND (reference sequence). The CDR3 coding sequence is TGCGCCAGTTCATTTGGAAACACCATATATTTT. Translating gives CASSFGNTIYF.

This clone was seen just once. The chain employs TRBV27 and TRBJ1-6, with a possible D match to TRBD1 (5 bases). The germline CDR1 and CDR2 sequences are MNHEY and SMNVEV (reference sequence). The V end was cut by 2 bases, the J end by 7 bases, with 12 bases between. This CDR3 contains 15 residues. As DNA, the CDR3 is TGTGCCAGCAGTTTAAGTATGGGGCAAAATTCACCCCTCCACTTT. Amino acid sequence: CASSLSMGQNSPLHF.